This T cell receptor beta chain was identified in a study of T cells of healthy individuals. A single record per CDR3 protein comes from TCRdb applying MiXCR to the 5' RACE reads. This repertoire shows about 96,000 distinct CDR3 sequences, 17% found once; its top ten account for around 6.4%. The sample holds a few counts of this clonotype. The CDR3 loop spans 15 amino acids. From germline, CDR1 is DFQATT and CDR2 SNEGSKA (reference sequence). V lost 0 bases and J lost 5; bases outside the gene matches: 5. This clonotype originated in a human donor in good health. This chain connects TRBV20-1 to TRBJ2-7, with 12 bases identical to TRBD2. The chain's CDR3 is CSARDKTSGSDEQYF. CDR3 in DNA: TGCAGTGCTAGAGACAAGACTAGCGGGAGCGACGAGCAGTACTTC.